This paragraph reports one T cell receptor beta chain. This record comes from a study of Ad26.COV2.S vaccination and SARS-CoV-2 variants. Across the whole study: Into the muscle, Ad26.COV2.S was dosed once or twice, 56 days apart.

The CDR3 length is 17 residues. Produced via immunoSEQ multiplex PCR; TCRdb's table is partial and in-frame only. This repertoire shows approximately 340,000 clones, roughly 81% found once; its top ten account for less than 4%. The treatment here: 19 received Ad26.COV2.S at low or high dose, single or two shots; about 5 received placebo; per-sample allocation not given. Sampling happened 63 days after the first vaccine or placebo injection. An Ad26 vector carrying the Wuhan-strain SARS-CoV-2 spike served as the vaccine. This sequence was found in a person aged 18-65 years who received the Ad26.COV2.S COVID-19 vaccine or a placebo. This specimen was peripheral blood, taken in a trial of Ad26.COV2.S vaccine versus placebo. The rearrangement links TRBV21-1 to TRBJ2-3; no check of the table's D call, TRBD2, against the DNA was made. TRBV21-1 is termed a pseudogene. This CDR3 is CASSTTLLAGGTDTQYF. In DNA, the CDR3 is TGTGCCAGCAGCACTACCCTACTAGCGGGGGGAACAGATACGCAGTATTTT.